Here is one T cell receptor (beta chain) with its context. This specimen belongs to a study of blood T cell repertoires in COVID-19. In the study overall: COVID-19 samples collected from the United States, Italy and Spain covered acute and convalescent phases. Sample material is recorded as cDNA or gDNA derived from T cells, B-cell-depleted T cells, or PBMCs.

Original handling: From reference gene primer amplification, estimates of nucleated cell counts were derived. Clones were read by immunoSEQ multiplex PCR, and TCRdb kept only the in-frame ones, dropping some. V and J calls and clone size follow that table, whereas D and trimming were derived from the DNA. This sample carries about 200,000 clones, about 89% of them seen once, and the ten largest clones take roughly 6.5%. CDR1 and CDR2 (germline): KGHSH, LQKENI. The CDR3 has 15 amino acids. Trimming removed 2 bases at V and 4 bases at J, with 11 bases between. The chain is built from TRBV18 and TRBJ2-2; no clear D. The sample taken for sequencing was peripheral blood. The sequence was collected from a man between 60 and 75 years old who had recovered from COVID-19. The CDR3 is CASSPAVDSTGELFF. CDR3 in DNA: TGTGCCAGCTCACCAGCCGTCGATAGCACCGGGGAGCTGTTTTTT.